One and the same sample provided the 21 T cell receptor beta chains below, sequenced in a study of cytomegalovirus exposure and HLA in healthy donors. Both 60 Vbeta primers and 13 Jbeta primers went into the PCR. The assay was immunoSEQ multiplex PCR, and TCRdb's table has in-frame clones only and misses some. The table includes fewer than 150,000 clones, 82% detected once. Sequenced: PBMCs. The receptors come from a woman aged 18 to 35 in good health and CMV-seronegative.

A few counts support this clone. The genes are TRBV10-3 and TRBJ1-5; TRBD1 matches 8 bases. Germline loops: CDR1 ENHRY, CDR2 SYGVKD. After removal of 6 bases from V and 2 bases from J, the junction contained 6 bases not matched to a gene. The CDR3 is 15 residues long. In DNA, the CDR3 is TGTGCCATCAGCGACGGACAGGGTGGCAATCAGCCCCAGCATTTT. It codes for CAISDGQGGNQPQHF.

This sequence joins TRBV4-3 and TRBJ1-6, with TRBD1 identical over 8 bases. The CDR3 spans 15 residues. CDR1 LGHNA and CDR2 YSLEER come from the germline V gene. With V trimmed by 5 bases and J by 7 bases, 7 bases remained unmatched. CDR3 DNA sequence: TGCGCCAGCAGCTTTAGACAGGGGAACAATTCACCCCTCCACTTT. Amino acids: CASSFRQGNNSPLHF.

The gene calls are TRBV4-2 and TRBJ2-1, with 11 positions matching TRBD1. V gave up 1 base and J gave up 7 bases; unmatched junction bases: 3. The CDR3 runs to 15 residues. Per the germline V gene, CDR1 is LGHNA and CDR2 is YNFKEQ. Written as DNA, the CDR3 is TGTGCCAGCAGCCAAGGGGACAGGGGGGATAATGAGCAGTTCTTC. It translates to CASSQGDRGDNEQFF.

The rearrangement uses TRBV4-1 and TRBJ2-7; 8 nucleotides agree with TRBD1. The CDR3 extends over 15 amino acids. Germline CDR1 reads MGHRA; CDR2 reads YSYEKL. The V segment lost 6 bases and the J segment 1 base; nucleotides outside the gene matches: 8. In DNA, the CDR3 is TGCGCCAGCAGACCTTGGACAGGGCGATCCTACGAGCAGTACTTC. Its protein is CASRPWTGRSYEQYF.

In its sample, this clone was seen a few times. This chain links TRBV27 with TRBJ1-1; 7 bases map to TRBD1. This CDR3 has 16 residues. The trim removed 6 bases at V and 0 bases at J, leaving 10 bases unmatched. Germline V gene data show CDR1 as MNHEY and CDR2 as SMNVEV (reference sequence). The CDR3 coding sequence is TGTGCCAGCAGGCTCTCAGGGGGGATGGTGAACACTGAAGCTTTCTTT. It specifies CASRLSGGMVNTEAFF.

A single count supports this clone. The V and J genes are TRBV19 and TRBJ1-2; D possibly corresponds to TRBD1 (6 bases). Trimming shortened V by 1 base and J by 5 bases, and 11 bases separated the two germline ends. Germline V lookup: CDR1 LNHDA, CDR2 SQIVND (reference sequence). The CDR3 has 14 amino acids. In nucleotides, the CDR3 is TGTGCCAGTAGTATAGTGAACAGGGAGTATGGCTACACCTTC. This encodes CASSIVNREYGYTF.

This clone has just a few counts. The rearrangement links TRBV5-1 to TRBJ1-5; D is possibly TRBD1 (6 bases). The CDR3 spans 18 residues. The V gene's germline CDR1 is SGHRS and CDR2 YFSETQ. V was pared by 0 bases and J by 0 bases, with 16 bases between. The CDR3 is CASSLVPSGEYSNQPQHF. The DNA for the CDR3 is TGCGCCAGCAGCTTGGTGCCCTCAGGGGAATATAGCAATCAGCCCCAGCATTTT.

The chain links TRBV19 to TRBJ2-2; D ambiguous. CDR1 and CDR2 (germline): LNHDA, SQIVND (reference sequence). This CDR3 has 12 amino acids. The ends were cut back, 3 bases at V and 6 bases at J, with 5 bases in the middle. The CDR3 DNA reads as TGTGCCAGTAGTATCCCGGCCGGGGAGCTGTTTTTT. Translation gives CASSIPAGELFF.

CDR3 sequence (DNA): TGTGCCAGCAGCAAGGGACTATCTTACGAGCAGTACTTC. Protein: CASSKGLSYEQYF. This rearrangement joins TRBV5-5 to TRBJ2-7, with TRBD2 matching 7 bases. This CDR3 is built from 13 residues. V shed 4 bases and J 4 bases; nucleotides not matched to a gene: 5. From germline, CDR1 is SGHKS and CDR2 YYEKEE (reference sequence). The full variable domain, rest sourced from reference TRBV5-5 and TRBJ2-7, is DAGVTQSPTHLIKTRGQQVTLRCSPISGHKSVSWYQQVLGQGPQFIFQYYEKEERGRGNFPDRFSARQFPNYSSELNVNALLLGDSALYLCASSKGLSYEQYFGPGTRLTVT.

The J gene is TRBJ2-7, the V gene TRBV11-3, with 10 nucleotides matching TRBD2. CDR3 length equals 15 residues. Germline trimming cut 1 base from V and 5 bases from J; bases unmatched to any gene: 5. Germline CDR1 reads SGHNT; CDR2 reads YENEEA. The CDR3 spells CASSLGLAGGNEQYF. The CDR3 nucleotides read TGTGCCAGCAGCTTAGGATTAGCGGGAGGCAACGAGCAGTACTTC.

In its sample, this clone was seen a few times. DNA for the CDR3: TGTGCCAGCAGCCCCCGAAGGGGTAGCAATCAGCCCCAGCATTTT. It translates to CASSPRRGSNQPQHF. V and J are TRBV6-5 and TRBJ1-5; TRBD1 might be the D (5 bases). The CDR3 consists of 15 residues. Looked up from germline, CDR1 is MNHEY and CDR2 is SVGAGI. Deletions cut 6 bases from V and 0 bases from J, with 12 bases between.

This chain connects TRBV28 to TRBJ1-4; 7 positions match TRBD1. Trimming took 8 bases from V and 11 from J; bases not matched to a gene: 14. CDR1 is MDHEN, CDR2 SYDVKM, per germline. The CDR3 covers 14 residues. This CDR3 reads CASSVYRGISKLFF. DNA for the CDR3: TGTGCCAGCTCAGTTTACAGGGGTATATCGAAACTGTTTTTT.

The chain combines TRBV7-2 with TRBJ1-2, with 8 bases fitting TRBD1. J lost 6 bases, V lost 5 bases, and 5 bases had no gene match. Germline CDR1 SGHTA, CDR2 FQGNSA. The CDR3 totals 13 residues. The CDR3 sequence is CASSRDRMDGYTF. CDR3 DNA: TGTGCCAGCAGCCGGGACAGGATGGATGGCTACACCTTC.

This chain connects TRBV5-4 to TRBJ2-2; a possible D gene is TRBD1 (5 bases). The CDR3 runs to 14 residues. The V end lost 4 bases, the J end lost 1 base, and 8 bases lay between the germline ends. From germline, CDR1 is SGHNT and CDR2 YYREEE (reference sequence). The CDR3 DNA is TGTGCCAGCAGCAGAACAGGGAACACCGGGGAGCTGTTTTTT. It yields the protein CASSRTGNTGELFF.

The CDR3 DNA is TGTGCCAGCAGGGACGTCGACAGGTGGGATGAAAAACTGTTTTTT. As protein: CASRDVDRWDEKLFF. The V gene is TRBV27, the J gene TRBJ1-4, with D possibly matching TRBD1 (6 bases). The germline gives CDR1 MNHEY, CDR2 SMNVEV (reference sequence). Trimming took off 6 bases at V and 6 bases at J, with 17 bases between the two ends. The CDR3 spans 15 residues.

This clone was found a few times. The V call is TRBV4-1, the J call TRBJ2-1, with 8 nucleotides matching TRBD1. Losses at the gene ends were 4 bases for V and 3 bases for J; bases not matched to a gene: 2. The CDR3 extends over 14 amino acids. CDR1 and CDR2 (germline): MGHRA, YSYEKL. CDR3 coding DNA: TGCGCCAGCAGCCCCGGACAGGGCTACAATGAGCAGTTCTTC. This encodes CASSPGQGYNEQFF.

The chain employs TRBV2 and TRBJ2-2, with D tentatively TRBD1 (8 bases). V lost 5 bases and J 14 bases, leaving 33 bases between the germline ends. This CDR3 comprises 18 residues. Per the germline V gene, CDR1 is SNHLY and CDR2 is FYNNEI. DNA of the CDR3: TGTGCCAGCAGTTTATACGAATATAACAGGGGGGGGCAAAACGACCTGTTTTTT. Protein sequence: CASSLYEYNRGGQNDLFF.

The V call is TRBV7-9, the J call TRBJ1-2; 7 bases fit TRBD1. This CDR3 comprises 15 residues. After removal of 3 bases from V and 10 bases from J, the junction contained 14 bases not matched to a gene. Germline-derived CDR1 and CDR2 are SEHNR and FQNEAQ (reference sequence). CDR3: CASSFTPGTASVYTF. In DNA form, the CDR3 reads TGTGCCAGCAGCTTCACACCCGGGACAGCGAGCGTCTACACCTTC.

This clone is a singleton in its sample. This chain joins TRBV30 and TRBJ2-3, with 11 bases lining up with TRBD2. This CDR3 spans 14 amino acids. Germline V CDR1 and CDR2: GTSNPN, SVGIG (reference sequence). J lost 7 bases, V lost 7 bases, and 10 bases had no gene match. CDR3 coding DNA: TGTGCCTCCCTGACTAGCGGGGCCCCAAATACGCAGTATTTT. Translated, it gives CASLTSGAPNTQYF.

The chain combines TRBV19 with TRBJ2-5; 12 nucleotides agree with TRBD2. The CDR3 is 16 amino acids. V dropped 5 bases and J dropped 3; count of bases not matched to a gene: 7. Germline assignment: CDR1 LNHDA and CDR2 SQIVND (reference sequence). In DNA form, the CDR3 reads TGTGCCAGTAGTGGAGGGACTAGCGGGTTGGAAGAGACCCAGTACTTC. It specifies CASSGGTSGLEETQYF.

This clone was seen a handful of times. This chain joins TRBV30 and TRBJ1-1; TRBD1 might be the D (6 bases). CDR1 is GTSNPN, CDR2 SVGIG, per germline (reference sequence). CDR3 size: 12 residues. The V end was cut by 7 bases, the J end by 6 bases, with 15 bases between. The CDR3 DNA is TGTGCCTTACAGGGAGGGCGGGCTGAAGCTTTCTTT. Protein: CALQGGRAEAFF. The full variable domain, completed using reference TRBV30 and TRBJ1-1, is SQTIHQWPATLVQPVGSPLSLECTVEGTSNPNLYWYRQAAGRGLQLLFYSVGIGQISSEVPQNLSASRPQDRQFILSSKKLLLSDSGFYLCALQGGRAEAFFGQGTRLTVV.